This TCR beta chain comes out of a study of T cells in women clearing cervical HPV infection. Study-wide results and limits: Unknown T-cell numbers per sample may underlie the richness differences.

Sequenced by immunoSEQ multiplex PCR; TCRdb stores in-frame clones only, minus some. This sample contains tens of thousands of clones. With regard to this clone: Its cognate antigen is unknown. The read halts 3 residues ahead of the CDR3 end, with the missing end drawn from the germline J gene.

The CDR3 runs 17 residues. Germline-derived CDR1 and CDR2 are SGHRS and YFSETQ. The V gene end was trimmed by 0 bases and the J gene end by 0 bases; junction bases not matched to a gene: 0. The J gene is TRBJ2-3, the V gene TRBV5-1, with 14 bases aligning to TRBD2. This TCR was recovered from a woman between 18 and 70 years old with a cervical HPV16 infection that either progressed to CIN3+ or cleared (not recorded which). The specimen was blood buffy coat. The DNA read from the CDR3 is TGCGCCAGCAGCTTGGGACTAGCGGGGGGGAGCACAGATACG. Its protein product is CASSLGLAGGSTDT. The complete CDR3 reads CASSLGLAGGSTDTQYF.